Listed below are T cell receptor beta chains from one sample, sequenced in a study of cytomegalovirus exposure and HLA in healthy donors. The table came from immunoSEQ multiplex PCR; TCRdb's copy has only in-frame clones and leaves some out. The sample has about 170,000 clones; 70% to 90% are singletons. What was sequenced was PBMCs. These receptors all come from a male donor in good health and CMV-seronegative. CDR3s include the opening cysteine and the closing phenylalanine or tryptophan. The order of the fields is D gene, V gene, clone size, J gene, CDR3 length, CDR3 protein, CDR3 DNA. A D gene is named only where the DNA matches it firmly. Part of the rows lack a size; the others show once, few, many or a class for expanded clones.

>TRBD2|TRBV11-2|NA|TRBJ2-7|16
CASSLVPSGRSYEQYF
TGTGCCAGCAGCTTAGTCCCTAGCGGGAGATCCTACGAGCAGTACTTC
>TRBD2|TRBV10-3|NA|TRBJ2-3|19
CAISKGLAGVLPGTDTQYF
TGTGCCATCAGCAAGGGACTAGCGGGGGTTCTCCCGGGCACAGATACGCAGTATTTT
>NA|TRBV11-2|NA|TRBJ2-5|11
CASSFEETQYF
TGTGCCAGCAGCTTCGAAGAGACCCAGTACTTC
>NA|TRBV18|NA|TRBJ1-1|14
CASSPPQGGTEAFF
TGTGCCAGCTCACCACCGCAGGGCGGCACTGAAGCTTTCTTT
>TRBD2|TRBV6-5|NA|TRBJ2-1|16
CASSYLLAGAYNEQFF
TGTGCCAGCAGTTACCTCCTAGCGGGGGCTTACAATGAGCAGTTCTTC
>NA|TRBV6-1|NA|TRBJ2-2|13
CASTIGVTGELFF
TGTGCCAGCACGATCGGGGTCACCGGGGAGCTGTTTTTT
>TRBD1|TRBV6-1|NA|TRBJ2-1|14
CATTDRAFYNEQFF
TGTGCCACCACGGACAGGGCCTTTTACAATGAGCAGTTCTTC
>NA|TRBV5-1|few|TRBJ1-1|16
CASSLEGVGVNTEAFF
TGCGCCAGCAGCTTGGAGGGGGTCGGCGTGAACACTGAAGCTTTCTTT
>NA|TRBV19|NA|TRBJ2-5|13
CASSTQGGETQYF
TGTGCCAGTAGTACACAGGGGGGGGAGACCCAGTACTTC
>TRBD2|TRBV19|NA|TRBJ2-3|18
CASSGRGLTSGRPDTQYF
TGTGCCAGTAGTGGCAGGGGGCTCACTAGCGGGAGACCAGATACGCAGTATTTT
>NA|TRBV29-1|once|TRBJ1-1|13
CSVATLLNTEAFF
TGCAGCGTAGCTACCCTATTGAACACTGAAGCTTTCTTT
>NA|TRBV4-3|NA|TRBJ2-3|17
CASSQDSPFQSVGTQYF
TGCGCCAGCAGCCAAGATTCCCCTTTCCAAAGCGTCGGTACGCAGTATTTT
>NA|TRBV25-1|NA|TRBJ1-5|15
CASSGMDTSNQPQHF
TGTGCCAGCAGTGGAATGGACACTAGCAATCAGCCCCAGCATTTT
>NA|TRBV4-1|NA|TRBJ2-1|14
CASSQDQGGNEQFF
TGCGCCAGCAGCCAAGATCAGGGGGGAAATGAGCAGTTCTTC
>NA|TRBV6-5|NA|TRBJ2-7|13
CASSYSYNGEQYF
TGTGCCAGCAGTTACTCGTATAACGGCGAGCAGTACTTC
>NA|TRBV5-4|NA|TRBJ2-3|14
CASSPRTGTDTQYF
TGTGCCAGCAGCCCCCGGACAGGCACAGATACGCAGTATTTT
>TRBD1|TRBV29-1|NA|TRBJ1-2|15
CSVDIGTGDSGGYTF
TGCAGCGTTGACATAGGGACAGGGGATTCGGGTGGCTACACCTTC
>TRBD1|TRBV5-8|NA|TRBJ1-5|19
CASSLEVTGHFGSNQPQHF
TGTGCCAGCAGCTTGGAAGTGACAGGGCATTTCGGGAGCAATCAGCCCCAGCATTTT
>NA|TRBV5-1|NA|TRBJ2-1|14
CASTRGAPHNEQFF
TGCGCCAGCACCAGGGGAGCCCCCCACAATGAGCAGTTCTTC
>TRBD2|TRBV30|NA|TRBJ2-1|14
CAKSEGLAGNEQFF
TGTGCCAAGTCGGAAGGCCTAGCGGGGAATGAGCAGTTCTTC
>NA|TRBV7-2|NA|TRBJ2-7|15
CASSLVRGPGAEQYF
TGTGCCAGCAGCTTAGTTCGAGGGCCAGGTGCTGAGCAGTACTTC
>NA|TRBV11-2|once|TRBJ2-7|14
CASSIRTGTYEQYF
TGTGCCAGCAGCATCCGGACGGGAACCTACGAGCAGTACTTC
>TRBD1|TRBV4-2|few|TRBJ1-1|18
CASSQELSSGTGNTEAFF
TGTGCCAGCAGCCAAGAATTAAGCTCCGGGACAGGGAACACTGAAGCTTTCTTT
>NA|TRBV7-2|NA|TRBJ2-3|15
CASRLGPAGTDTQYF
TGTGCCAGCAGATTAGGGCCCGCTGGCACAGATACGCAGTATTTT
>TRBD2|TRBV2|NA|TRBJ2-5|16
CASSFRTSGSRGTQYF
TGTGCCAGCAGTTTCCGGACTAGCGGATCCCGAGGGACCCAGTACTTC
>NA|TRBV29-1|NA|TRBJ2-5|12
CSVVETQETQYF
TGCAGCGTTGTGGAGACCCAAGAGACCCAGTACTTC
>NA|TRBV15|NA|TRBJ2-7|14
CATSRGQGYYEQYF
TGTGCCACCAGCAGAGGTCAGGGTTATTACGAGCAGTACTTC
>NA|TRBV5-1|NA|TRBJ1-1|14
CASSRTTISTEAFF
TGCGCCAGCAGCCGAACCACTATTAGCACTGAAGCTTTCTTT
>TRBD2|TRBV5-1|few|TRBJ2-5|16
CASSLVSGLVTETQYF
TGCGCCAGCAGCTTGGTCTCGGGACTAGTCACAGAGACCCAGTACTTC
>TRBD1|TRBV5-1|NA|TRBJ2-5|16
CASSTGTGLFKETQYF
TGCGCCAGCAGCACTGGGACAGGGTTATTTAAAGAGACCCAGTACTTC
>NA|TRBV7-8|few|TRBJ1-2|12
CASSARNYGYTF
TGTGCCAGTTCCGCCCGGAACTATGGCTACACCTTC
>NA|TRBV5-4|NA|TRBJ2-7|13
CASSLRLEDEQYF
TGTGCCAGCAGCTTACGGTTAGAGGACGAGCAGTACTTC
>NA|TRBV7-9|NA|TRBJ2-2|14
CASSLARNTGELFF
TGTGCCAGCAGCTTAGCCCGGAACACCGGGGAGCTGTTTTTT
>NA|TRBV27|NA|TRBJ1-5|16
CASSPRTGTLNQPQHF
TGTGCCAGCAGTCCACGGACCGGGACACTCAATCAGCCCCAGCATTTT
>NA|TRBV6-1|NA|TRBJ1-2|15
CASSERGAGDYGYTF
TGTGCCAGCAGTGAACGAGGGGCGGGGGACTATGGCTACACCTTC
>TRBD1|TRBV28|NA|TRBJ1-1|14
CASSFRGRRTEAFF
TGTGCCAGCAGTTTCAGGGGGCGTCGGACTGAAGCTTTCTTT
>NA|TRBV14|NA|TRBJ1-2|14
CASSQAGGARGYTF
TGTGCCAGCAGCCAAGCAGGAGGGGCCAGGGGCTACACCTTC
>NA|TRBV5-1|NA|TRBJ1-1|14
CASSLVQGNTEAFF
TGCGCCAGCAGCTTGGTACAGGGGAACACTGAAGCTTTCTTT
>NA|TRBV2|NA|TRBJ2-3|16
CASSEAMRVSTDTQYF
TGTGCCAGCAGTGAAGCTATGCGAGTAAGCACAGATACGCAGTATTTT